This passage covers 27 T cell receptor beta chains from one sample sequenced in a study of blood T cell repertoires in COVID-19. Repertoires were generated with immunoSEQ multiplex PCR, while TCRdb's copy carries only in-frame clones and drops some. Counted here are about 130,000 clones, 75% to 90% occurring once; the ten biggest clones make up approximately 4.3%. Sequenced: peripheral blood. These receptors all stem from a human donor in a cohort sampled during active COVID-19.

V is TRBV7-9 and J is TRBJ2-5, with a weak D call TRBD1 (5 bases). Germline V gives CDR1 SEHNR, CDR2 FQNEAQ (reference sequence). There are 15 residues in the CDR3. V was clipped by 0 bases and J by 3 bases, with 11 bases between them. CDR3 nucleotide sequence: TGTGCCAGCAGCTTAGCGCTGGACACTAAAGAGACCCAGTACTTC. It encodes CASSLALDTKETQYF.

The rearrangement uses TRBV19 and TRBJ2-2; no firm D call. Trimming shortened V by 3 bases and J by 1 base, and 9 bases separated the two germline ends. Per germline, CDR1 LNHDA and CDR2 SQIVND (reference sequence). The CDR3 covers 15 residues. The DNA for the CDR3 is TGTGCCAGTAGTATTTATGGCGGGAACACCGGGGAGCTGTTTTTT. It is translated as CASSIYGGNTGELFF.

The CDR3 reads CAFKATGAGVGYTF. CDR3 nucleotides: TGTGCCTTTAAAGCAACAGGGGCTGGGGTGGGCTACACCTTC. J is TRBJ1-2 and V is TRBV6-5; 7 bases align to TRBD1. V lost 11 bases and J lost 8; bases outside the gene matches: 17. Germline V gene sequence: CDR1 MNHEY, CDR2 SVGAGI. The CDR3 has 14 amino acids.

The gene calls are TRBV10-1 and TRBJ2-1; D unclear. The CDR3 has 16 residues. The ends were cut back, 0 bases at V and 7 bases at J, with 16 bases in the middle. Germline V gene data show CDR1 as WNHNN and CDR2 as SYGVQD (reference sequence). The CDR3 DNA reads as TGCGCCAGCAGTGAGTCGAGGCCGTCCGATCGTAATGAGCAGTTCTTC. Translating it yields CASSESRPSDRNEQFF.

The chain has TRBV19 and TRBJ2-2; possible D gene TRBD2, 6 bases. Germline CDR1 and CDR2: LNHDA and SQIVND (reference sequence). This CDR3 spans 16 amino acids. V was trimmed by 10 bases and J by 1 base, leaving 19 bases between them. CDR3 residues: CATSLTGLQNTGELFF. The CDR3 nucleotides are TGTGCCACGAGCCTTACGGGACTGCAGAACACCGGGGAGCTGTTTTTT.

The rearrangement uses TRBV6-5 and TRBJ1-2, with TRBD1 as a possible D gene (5 bases). The CDR3 extends over 13 amino acids. Germline lookup yields CDR1 MNHEY and CDR2 SVGAGI. V lost 3 bases and J 6 bases, leaving 11 bases between the germline ends. The CDR3 protein is CASSYPGQNGYTF. The CDR3 region has the DNA TGTGCCAGCAGTTATCCCGGACAAAATGGCTACACCTTC.

This clone turned up a few times. Other nucleotide sequences from this sample produce the same CDR3. The genes are TRBV12-3 or TRBV12-4 and TRBJ2-2, with unresolved D. Trimming left V 3 bases short and J 5 bases short, with 7 bases between. CDR3 length equals 13 residues. CDR3 nucleotide sequence: TGTGCCAGCAGTTTGAAACTAACCGGGGAGCTGTTTTTT. Translating it yields CASSLKLTGELFF.

This chain links TRBV6-6 with TRBJ1-5; D unclear. Trimming pared 4 bases from V and 4 bases from J, leaving 14 bases between. The germline gives CDR1 MNHNY, CDR2 SVGAGI (reference sequence). The length of the CDR3 is 15 residues. CDR3 nucleotide sequence: TGTGCCAGCAGTTCGGACTCCCTTGGGAATCAGCCCCAGCATTTT. It codes for CASSSDSLGNQPQHF.

The genes are TRBV7-9 and TRBJ2-1, with 9 bases fitting TRBD1. The CDR3 extends over 15 amino acids. V lost 3 bases, J lost 6 bases, and 6 bases stayed unmatched. Germline CDR1 and CDR2: SEHNR and FQNEAQ (reference sequence). The CDR3 DNA is TGTGCCAGCAGCTTCCCGGGACAGGGACTCAATGAGCAGTTCTTC. As protein: CASSFPGQGLNEQFF.

This chain joins TRBV7-2 and TRBJ2-5; 10 nucleotides match TRBD2. The CDR3 has 16 residues. V lost 1 base and J lost 5; bases outside the gene matches: 7. Looked up from germline, CDR1 is SGHTA and CDR2 is FQGNSA. The DNA of the CDR3 is TGTGCCAGCAGCTTAGGAGTAGCGGGAGGCTTTGAGACCCAGTACTTC. Its protein product is CASSLGVAGGFETQYF.

The chain joins TRBV12-3 or TRBV12-4 to TRBJ1-2, with 7 bases fitting TRBD1. The CDR3 loop spans 12 amino acids. V dropped 7 bases and J dropped 7; count of bases not matched to a gene: 6. This CDR3 reads CASTAAGGGYTF. In DNA form, the CDR3 reads TGTGCCAGCACCGCCGCAGGGGGTGGCTACACCTTC.

The V gene is TRBV30, the J gene TRBJ2-4; TRBD2 matches at 7 bases. CDR1 is GTSNPN and CDR2 is SVGIG in the germline V gene (reference sequence). The CDR3 spans 14 residues. V gave up 3 bases and J gave up 0 bases; unmatched junction bases: 2. This CDR3 reads CAWRAGVAKNIQYF. CDR3 sequence (DNA): TGTGCCTGGAGGGCGGGGGTAGCCAAAAACATTCAGTACTTC.

The DNA for the CDR3 is TGTGCCAGCAGCTTACCGCTTACGGGGGCGAACACCGGGGAGCTGTTTTTT. It is translated as CASSLPLTGANTGELFF. V and J are TRBV7-6 and TRBJ2-2; perhaps TRBD2 as D (6 bases). The length of the CDR3 is 17 residues. V lost 2 bases, J lost 0 bases, and 13 bases lay in between. Germline values: CDR1 SGHVS, CDR2 FNYEAQ.

V gene TRBV6-2 or TRBV6-3 combines with J gene TRBJ2-2, with TRBD1 matching over 9 bases. Looked up from germline, CDR1 is MNHEY and CDR2 is SVGEGT. Unmatched junction bases numbered 8, after V lost 5 bases and J lost 7 bases. This CDR3 has 15 residues. The CDR3 sequence: CASSHLGTGLGELFF. The CDR3 DNA sequence: TGTGCCAGCAGTCATCTTGGGACAGGGCTCGGGGAGCTGTTTTTT.

The gene calls are TRBV9 and TRBJ1-3, with TRBD1 matching over 7 bases. The V segment lost 6 bases and the J segment 1 base; nucleotides outside the gene matches: 4. CDR3 size: 14 residues. Germline CDR1 SGDLS, CDR2 YYNGEE. The DNA of the CDR3 is TGTGCCAGCACCTCGACAGGGTCTGGAAACACCATATATTTT. Amino acid sequence: CASTSTGSGNTIYF.

The V gene is TRBV10-3, the J gene TRBJ2-1; 9 nucleotides match TRBD1. V lost 6 bases and J lost 6; bases outside the gene matches: 9. The length of the CDR3 is 15 residues. Germline CDR1 reads ENHRY; CDR2 reads SYGVKD. CDR3 sequence reads: CAIRKSGQGFNEQFF. CDR3 nucleotide sequence: TGTGCCATCAGGAAGTCGGGACAGGGTTTCAATGAGCAGTTCTTC.

The chain is built from TRBV19 and TRBJ2-2; TRBD1 matches 10 bases. V dropped 4 bases and J dropped 5; count of bases not matched to a gene: 4. The length of the CDR3 is 15 residues. The V gene's germline CDR1 is LNHDA and CDR2 SQIVND (reference sequence). The CDR3 region is CASSRLGQGTGELFF. The CDR3 nucleotides read TGTGCCAGTAGTAGATTGGGACAGGGGACCGGGGAGCTGTTTTTT. The full variable domain, completed using reference TRBV19 and TRBJ2-2, is DGGITQSPKYLFRKEGQNVTLSCEQNLNHDAMYWYRQDPGQGLRLIYYSQIVNDFQKGDIAEGYSVSREKKESFPLTVTSAQKNPTAFYLCASSRLGQGTGELFFGEGSRLTVL.

The rearrangement uses TRBV5-8 and TRBJ2-3; 9 bases line up with TRBD2. Unmatched junction bases numbered 13, after V lost 5 bases and J lost 9 bases. The CDR3 has 15 amino acids. Germline CDR1 is SGHTS and CDR2 is YDEGEE. CDR3 protein: CASRPRGGRIATQYF. CDR3 sequence (DNA): TGTGCCAGCAGGCCGCGGGGGGGCCGGATTGCGACGCAGTATTTT.

The V gene is TRBV7-8, the J gene TRBJ1-5, with a weak D call TRBD1 (5 bases). This CDR3 is built from 17 residues. The ends were cut back, 3 bases at V and 3 bases at J, with 18 bases in the middle. From germline, CDR1 is SGHVS and CDR2 FQNEAQ. The CDR3 reads CASSFRRPGNFNQPQHF. The CDR3 DNA is TGTGCCAGCAGCTTCCGAAGACCAGGGAACTTCAATCAGCCCCAGCATTTT.

The chain employs TRBV11-2 and TRBJ2-7, with 11 nucleotides matching TRBD2. The CDR3 totals 14 residues. CDR1 and CDR2 (germline): SGHAT, FQNNGV. V shed 5 bases and J 3 bases; nucleotides not matched to a gene: 3. This chain's CDR3 is CASSRGTSGYEQYV. Here the CDR3 DNA reads TGTGCCAGCAGCCGCGGGACTAGCGGCTACGAGCAGTACGTC.

The chain is built from TRBV13 and TRBJ1-2; 7 bases agree with TRBD1. Germline CDR1 is PRHDT and CDR2 is FYEKMQ (reference sequence). After removal of 5 bases from V and 4 bases from J, the junction contained 4 bases not matched to a gene. This CDR3 contains 13 residues. Written as DNA, the CDR3 is TGTGCCAGCAGCGCCGACAGGGCCTATGGCTACACCTTC. This encodes CASSADRAYGYTF.

This clone has just one count. This sequence joins TRBV12-5 and TRBJ1-1, with D tentatively TRBD1 (5 bases). This CDR3 contains 15 residues. Germline V CDR1 and CDR2: LGHNT, FRNRAP. Trimming took 6 bases from V and 3 from J, leaving 17 bases between them. The CDR3 DNA follows: TGTGCTAGTGGCCCCAAAGGGGCGGAGTACACTGAAGCTTTCTTT. This gives the protein CASGPKGAEYTEAFF. Full variable domain (remainder filled in from reference TRBV12-5 and TRBJ1-1): DARVTQTPRHKVTEMGQEVTMRCQPILGHNTVFWYRQTMMQGLELLAYFRNRAPLDDSGMPKDRFSAEMPDATLATLKIQPSEPRDSAVYFCASGPKGAEYTEAFFGQGTRLTVV.

The chain is built from TRBV28 and TRBJ1-5; 8 bases align to TRBD1. V shed 8 bases and J 6 bases; nucleotides not matched to a gene: 9. Germline V lookup: CDR1 MDHEN, CDR2 SYDVKM. The length of the CDR3 is 14 residues. The CDR3 is CASVGQGNLQPQHF. CDR3 DNA sequence: TGTGCCAGCGTTGGACAGGGTAACCTTCAGCCCCAGCATTTT.

The J gene is TRBJ2-7, the V gene TRBV28, with 7 nucleotides matching TRBD1. Germline CDR1 reads MDHEN; CDR2 reads SYDVKM. The trim removed 5 bases at V and 4 bases at J, leaving 11 bases unmatched. The CDR3 covers 15 residues. Written as DNA, the CDR3 is TGTGCCAGCAGTCAAGCTGAGACAGGGAAGTACGAGCAGTACGTC. Its protein product is CASSQAETGKYEQYV.

The J gene is TRBJ2-3, the V gene TRBV18; TRBD2 matches at 11 bases. CDR3 size: 20 residues. The V gene end was trimmed by 3 bases and the J gene end by 0 bases; junction bases not matched to a gene: 14. Germline CDR1 KGHSH, CDR2 LQKENI. The CDR3 loop is CASSPRGLAVTIFSTDTQYF. The CDR3 nucleotides read TGTGCCAGCTCACCGCGGGGACTAGCGGTGACTATTTTTAGCACAGATACGCAGTATTTT.

The chain couples TRBV30 to TRBJ1-1; D call uncertain. Germline lookup yields CDR1 GTSNPN and CDR2 SVGIG (reference sequence). The CDR3 has 12 amino acids. V lost 5 bases and J 0 bases, leaving 7 bases between the germline ends. CDR3: CAWETMNTEAFF. The CDR3 DNA follows: TGTGCCTGGGAAACTATGAACACTGAAGCTTTCTTT.

The rearrangement joins TRBV19 to TRBJ1-3; perhaps TRBD1 as D (5 bases). Germline V gene data show CDR1 as LNHDA and CDR2 as SQIVND (reference sequence). V was trimmed by 3 bases and J by 3 bases, leaving 18 bases between them. This CDR3 is built from 17 residues. The CDR3, as DNA: TGTGCCAGTAGTATTCGCCTAAGGGGACTGTTTGGAAACACCATATATTTT. Translated, it gives CASSIRLRGLFGNTIYF.